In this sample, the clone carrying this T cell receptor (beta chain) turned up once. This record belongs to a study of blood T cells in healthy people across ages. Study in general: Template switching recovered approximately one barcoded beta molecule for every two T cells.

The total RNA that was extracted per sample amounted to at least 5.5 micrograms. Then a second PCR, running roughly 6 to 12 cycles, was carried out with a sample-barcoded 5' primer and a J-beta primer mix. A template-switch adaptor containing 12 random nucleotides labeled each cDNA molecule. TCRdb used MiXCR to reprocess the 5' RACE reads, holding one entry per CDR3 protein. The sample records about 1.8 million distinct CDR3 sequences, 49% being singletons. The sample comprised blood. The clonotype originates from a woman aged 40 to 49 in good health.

CDR3 in DNA: TGTGCCAGCAGCTCAGACGGGTTGTGGCAGTACTTC. This translates into CASSSDGLWQYF. V gene TRBV7-8 combines with J gene TRBJ2-5; D uncertain. The CDR3 covers 12 residues. Germline V gene lookup returns CDR1 SGHVS and CDR2 FQNEAQ. Trimming removed 4 bases at V and 11 bases at J, with 14 bases between.